This T cell receptor (gamma chain) was documented in a study of gamma-delta chains in newborns, infants, children. Study summary: Microbial exposure reportedly drives polyclonal innate γδ T cell expansion after birth.

Comment on this clone: A much larger clone is a single base away; this may be a read error. Other DNA variants within this sample encode the same CDR3.

TCRdb repeated clone calling on the reads with CATT. The sample includes 2,500 to 3,500 gamma-chain clones, approximately 24% of them seen just once. The CDR3 extends over 15 amino acids. V was clipped by 1 base and J by 7 bases; unmatched bases: 1. The V gene's germline CDR1 is GITISATS and CDR2 ISYDGTV (reference sequence). V usage is TRGV9 and J usage is TRGJP. The TCR sequence derives from a child who was a newborn, infant or young child, either healthy, febrile or measles-vaccinated (not recorded which). The sequenced sample was blood. CDR3 sequence reads: CALWEVELGKKIKVF. Here the CDR3 DNA reads TGTGCCTTGTGGGAGGTCGAGTTGGGCAAAAAAATCAAGGTATTT.